This is a list of T cell receptor beta chains from one sample in a study of T cells in Graves' hyperthyroidism and ophthalmopathy. In TCRdb, the multiplex PCR reads were re-called with MiXCR into one record per CDR3 protein. The data contain nearly 600,000 distinct CDR3 sequences, around 14% of them singletons. Sequencing used blood. The origin of the receptors is a woman under 40 with Graves' hyperthyroidism that later progressed to Graves' ophthalmopathy. Both conserved end residues are part of each CDR3. Each record gives: clone size, J gene, V gene, D gene, CDR3 protein, CDR3 DNA. A D gene is named only where the DNA matches it firmly. Not every row has a clone size; where given, it reads once, few, many or a size class.

abundance: many
j_gene: TRBJ1-6
v_gene: TRBV2
d_gene: TRBD1
CDR3aa: CAGTGGGSPLHF
CDR3nt: TGTGCCGGGACAGGGGGAGGATCACCCCTCCACTTT

abundance: .
j_gene: TRBJ1-1
v_gene: TRBV9
d_gene: .
CDR3aa: CASSVPREPDLNTEAFF
CDR3nt: TGTGCCAGCAGCGTACCGAGGGAACCAGATCTCAACACTGAAGCTTTCTTT

abundance: .
j_gene: TRBJ2-7
v_gene: TRBV13
d_gene: TRBD1
CDR3aa: CASRDRKTYEQYF
CDR3nt: TGTGCCAGCAGGGACAGGAAGACCTACGAGCAGTACTTC

abundance: many
j_gene: TRBJ2-7
v_gene: TRBV11-3
d_gene: TRBD1
CDR3aa: CASSLFRGSYEQYF
CDR3nt: TGTGCCAGCAGCTTATTCAGGGGGAGTTACGAGCAGTACTTC

abundance: many
j_gene: TRBJ2-2
v_gene: TRBV7-2
d_gene: .
CDR3aa: CASSSENWDGELFF
CDR3nt: TGTGCCAGCAGCTCCGAGAATTGGGACGGGGAGCTGTTTTTT

abundance: .
j_gene: TRBJ1-3
v_gene: TRBV20-1
d_gene: .
CDR3aa: CSVLFPGNTIYF
CDR3nt: TGCAGTGTCCTATTCCCCGGAAACACCATATATTTT

abundance: .
j_gene: TRBJ2-1
v_gene: TRBV28
d_gene: .
CDR3aa: CASSYKRVYNEQFF
CDR3nt: TGTGCCAGCAGTTATAAGCGGGTCTACAATGAGCAGTTCTTC

abundance: many
j_gene: TRBJ1-6
v_gene: TRBV11-3
d_gene: .
CDR3aa: CASSLSPTGGYSPLHF
CDR3nt: TGTGCCAGCAGCTTAAGTCCTACGGGGGGGTATTCACCCCTCCACTTT

abundance: many
j_gene: TRBJ1-1
v_gene: TRBV28
d_gene: .
CDR3aa: CASSSLGLDTEAFF
CDR3nt: TGTGCCAGCAGTTCTTTGGGTTTGGACACTGAAGCTTTCTTT

abundance: .
j_gene: TRBJ2-3
v_gene: TRBV29-1
d_gene: .
CDR3aa: CSVESESPTDTQYF
CDR3nt: TGCAGCGTTGAAAGCGAGTCCCCCACAGATACGCAGTATTTT

abundance: .
j_gene: TRBJ1-1
v_gene: TRBV7-8
d_gene: .
CDR3aa: CVSSLVEGENTEAFF
CDR3nt: TGTGTCAGCAGCTTAGTTGAGGGGGAGAACACTGAAGCTTTCTTT

abundance: few
j_gene: TRBJ1-6
v_gene: TRBV4-1
d_gene: .
CDR3aa: CASSQDRRHPPSPLHF
CDR3nt: TGCGCCAGCAGCCAAGATCGAAGGCACCCGCCCTCACCCCTCCACTTT

abundance: few
j_gene: TRBJ1-2
v_gene: TRBV7-9
d_gene: .
CDR3aa: CASSPAGVNYGYTF
CDR3nt: TGTGCCAGCAGCCCCGCGGGGGTGAACTATGGCTACACCTTC

abundance: .
j_gene: TRBJ2-7
v_gene: TRBV7-6
d_gene: TRBD2
CDR3aa: CASSFLSGLAGVYEQYF
CDR3nt: TGTGCCAGCAGCTTTCTTTCGGGACTAGCGGGAGTCTACGAGCAGTACTTC

abundance: .
j_gene: TRBJ2-1
v_gene: TRBV5-1
d_gene: TRBD2
CDR3aa: CASSSSLAGRSYNEQFF
CDR3nt: TGCGCCAGCAGCTCTTCTCTAGCGGGAAGATCCTACAATGAGCAGTTCTTC

abundance: many
j_gene: TRBJ2-2
v_gene: TRBV2
d_gene: TRBD1
CDR3aa: CASRQGPVGELFF
CDR3nt: TGTGCCAGCCGACAGGGGCCGGTCGGGGAGCTGTTTTTT

abundance: .
j_gene: TRBJ2-7
v_gene: TRBV28
d_gene: TRBD1
CDR3aa: CASSLTTGTSYEQYF
CDR3nt: TGTGCCAGCAGTCTAACGACAGGGACCTCCTACGAGCAGTACTTC

abundance: many
j_gene: TRBJ2-5
v_gene: TRBV29-1
d_gene: TRBD1
CDR3aa: CSVEDRGAKETQYF
CDR3nt: TGCAGCGTTGAGGACAGGGGGGCGAAAGAGACCCAGTACTTC

abundance: many
j_gene: TRBJ1-1
v_gene: TRBV19
d_gene: TRBD1
CDR3aa: CAVIRGQYTEAFF
CDR3nt: TGTGCCGTAATACGGGGACAGTACACTGAAGCTTTCTTT

abundance: .
j_gene: TRBJ1-1
v_gene: TRBV24-1
d_gene: .
CDR3aa: CATSDSHRAFF
CDR3nt: TGTGCCACCAGTGATTCCCACAGAGCTTTCTTT

abundance: many
j_gene: TRBJ1-2
v_gene: TRBV14
d_gene: .
CDR3aa: CASSPPMARGFNYGYTF
CDR3nt: TGTGCCAGCAGCCCCCCGATGGCCCGAGGGTTCAACTATGGCTACACCTTC

abundance: many
j_gene: TRBJ2-1
v_gene: TRBV10-3
d_gene: .
CDR3aa: CAIRGLAGSYNEQFF
CDR3nt: TGTGCCATCAGAGGGCTAGCTGGCTCCTACAATGAGCAGTTCTTC

abundance: .
j_gene: TRBJ2-7
v_gene: TRBV6-1
d_gene: .
CDR3aa: CASSERDGISYEQYF
CDR3nt: TGTGCCAGCAGTGAAAGGGACGGCATCTCCTACGAGCAGTACTTC

abundance: .
j_gene: TRBJ1-1
v_gene: TRBV6-1
d_gene: TRBD1
CDR3aa: CASSHGQGKAFF
CDR3nt: TGTGCCAGCAGCCACGGACAGGGGAAGGCTTTCTTT

abundance: few
j_gene: TRBJ2-7
v_gene: TRBV4-1
d_gene: .
CDR3aa: CASSQELEGDLSYEQYF
CDR3nt: TGCGCCAGCAGCCAAGAATTGGAGGGGGACCTAAGCTACGAGCAGTACTTC

abundance: many
j_gene: TRBJ2-7
v_gene: TRBV11-3
d_gene: .
CDR3aa: CASSLYGVPYEQYF
CDR3nt: TGTGCCAGCAGCTTATATGGGGTACCCTACGAGCAGTACTTC

abundance: many
j_gene: TRBJ1-2
v_gene: TRBV24-1
d_gene: .
CDR3aa: CATSDGIYGYTF
CDR3nt: TGTGCCACCAGTGACGGAATCTATGGCTACACCTTC

abundance: few
j_gene: TRBJ1-1
v_gene: TRBV6-1
d_gene: .
CDR3aa: CASSEEGRNTEAFF
CDR3nt: TGTGCCAGCAGTGAAGAGGGTCGGAACACTGAAGCTTTCTTT

abundance: .
j_gene: TRBJ1-1
v_gene: TRBV5-1
d_gene: .
CDR3aa: CASSLAWGQRVRDTEAFF
CDR3nt: TGCGCCAGCAGCTTGGCCTGGGGGCAGCGAGTCAGGGACACTGAAGCTTTCTTT

abundance: many
j_gene: TRBJ2-7
v_gene: TRBV5-1
d_gene: .
CDR3aa: CASYNEQYF
CDR3nt: TGCGCCAGTTACAACGAGCAGTACTTC

abundance: many
j_gene: TRBJ2-1
v_gene: TRBV28
d_gene: TRBD2
CDR3aa: CASGPSGGTYNEQFF
CDR3nt: TGTGCCAGCGGTCCAAGCGGGGGGACCTACAATGAGCAGTTCTTC

abundance: few
j_gene: TRBJ2-1
v_gene: TRBV6-1
d_gene: .
CDR3aa: CASSESGLGEQFF
CDR3nt: TGTGCCAGCAGTGAATCTGGCTTGGGTGAGCAGTTCTTC

abundance: .
j_gene: TRBJ2-5
v_gene: TRBV6-1
d_gene: TRBD2
CDR3aa: CASKSTSGSSGKETQYF
CDR3nt: TGTGCCAGCAAGTCGACTAGCGGGAGCAGTGGAAAAGAGACCCAGTACTTC

abundance: few
j_gene: TRBJ2-3
v_gene: TRBV28
d_gene: .
CDR3aa: CASSVRQGTDTQYF
CDR3nt: TGTGCCAGCAGTGTCCGACAGGGCACAGATACGCAGTATTTT

abundance: .
j_gene: TRBJ1-3
v_gene: TRBV12-3/TRBV12-4
d_gene: .
CDR3aa: CASSPRGWGDTIYF
CDR3nt: TGTGCCAGCAGCCCCCGGGGGTGGGGAGACACCATATATTTT